A single sample gave rise to the 3 T cell receptor beta chains below, sequenced in a study of T cell responses to AZD1222 COVID-19 vaccine (dated by TCRdb to the early 2020s). Library creation used the immunoSEQ multiplex PCR assay. Sourced from immuneACCESS, this table was stored by TCRdb with only in-frame sequences that have V and J called. A share of the clones is absent; for the studies checked, an unresolved V gene accounts for under half, and the remainder has no known explanation. The sample table contains 50,000 or so clones; only one count was recorded for over 70% of them. The biggest ten clones account for 5% of the sample. Interpreted using the paper, the time point label stands for: about 28 days (+/-7) after the second vaccine dose. The starting material was peripheral blood, obtained 28 days after the second AZD1222 dose. The source of these receptors is an adult who received the AZD1222 COVID-19 vaccine.

The rearrangement joins TRBV28 to TRBJ1-5, with D possibly being TRBD1 (6 bases). The CDR3 length is 16 residues. Trimming shortened V by 4 bases and J by 7 bases, and 20 bases separated the two germline ends. CDR1 and CDR2 (germline): MDHEN, SYDVKM. The CDR3 sequence: CASSYLDTGSGQPQHF. In nucleotides, the CDR3 is TGTGCCAGCAGTTACCTAGATACAGGGTCAGGGCAGCCCCAGCATTTT.

In nucleotides, the CDR3 is TGTGCCAGCAGCTTCCACTTGGACAGGGTGGGTGGCTACACCTTC. The encoded protein is CASSFHLDRVGGYTF. This chain joins TRBV7-9 and TRBJ1-2; TRBD1 matches 8 bases. The V segment lost 3 bases and the J segment 7 bases; nucleotides outside the gene matches: 10. This CDR3 has 15 amino acids. Germline V gives CDR1 SEHNR, CDR2 FQNEAQ (reference sequence). Combining the CDR3 with reference TRBV7-9 and TRBJ1-2 gives the whole variable domain DTGVSQNPRHKITKRGQNVTFRCDPISEHNRLYWYRQTLGQGPEFLTYFQNEAQLEKSRLLSDRFSAERPKGSFSTLEIQRTEQGDSAMYLCASSFHLDRVGGYTFGSGTRLTVV.

This chain's CDR3 is CASQTSGGAGYNEQFF. CDR3 DNA: TGTGCCAGTCAGACTAGCGGGGGGGCCGGGTACAATGAGCAGTTCTTC. The V and J genes are TRBV19 and TRBJ2-1; 14 bases are a match to TRBD2. Looked up from germline, CDR1 is LNHDA and CDR2 is SQIVND (reference sequence). The CDR3 extends over 16 amino acids. With V trimmed by 8 bases and J by 4 bases, 7 bases remained unmatched.